The 6 T cell receptor beta chains listed next were all sequenced from one sample in a study of cytomegalovirus exposure and HLA in healthy donors. Sequenced by immunoSEQ multiplex PCR; TCRdb stores in-frame clones only, minus some. The sample shows fewer than 90,000 clones, about four fifths of them seen only once. Sequenced sample: PBMCs. Receptor source: a woman younger than 35 in good health and CMV-seropositive.

J is TRBJ2-1 and V is TRBV5-4; a weak D match, TRBD2 (5 bases). Germline CDR1 SGHNT, CDR2 YYREEE (reference sequence). This CDR3 has 17 residues. V dropped 1 base and J dropped 4 bases, with 18 bases sitting between them. Here the CDR3 DNA reads TGTGCCAGCAGCTTGCAACTCGCCGGCCGCGGGTACAATGAGCAGTTCTTC. Translation gives CASSLQLAGRGYNEQFF.

The V call is TRBV7-2, the J call TRBJ2-7; 10 positions agree with TRBD2. Germline CDR1 is SGHTA and CDR2 is FQGNSA. Trimming at V came to 2 bases and at J to 0 bases, leaving 10 bases not matched to a gene. The CDR3 is made up of 18 amino acids. For the CDR3, the DNA is TGTGCCAGCAGCTTACTCGGTAGCGGGGGGACTGTCTCCTACGAGCAGTACTTC. This codes for CASSLLGSGGTVSYEQYF.

The chain is built from TRBV2 and TRBJ2-7, with 8 bases aligning to TRBD1. The germline CDR1 and CDR2 sequences are SNHLY and FYNNEI. The junction had 13 bases not matched to a gene; V was cut back by 7 bases and J by 5 bases. The CDR3 consists of 15 residues. CDR3 in amino acids: CASIREDRAWNEQYF. As DNA, the CDR3 is TGTGCCAGCATCAGAGAGGACAGGGCGTGGAACGAGCAGTACTTC.

A single count supports this clone. The rearrangement links TRBV6-1 to TRBJ1-1, with 7 bases that match TRBD1. V was clipped by 4 bases and J by 7 bases; unmatched bases: 9. Germline assignment: CDR1 MNHNS and CDR2 SASEGT. This CDR3 region has 14 residues. CDR3 DNA: TGTGCCAGCAGTGCGGGAGGGACAGAACTTGAAGCTTTCTTT. This sequence encodes CASSAGGTELEAFF.

V and J are TRBV7-3 and TRBJ2-3, with 9 bases aligning to TRBD2. Germline CDR1 and CDR2: SGHTA and FQGTGA. This CDR3 is built from 16 residues. V was clipped by 4 bases and J by 1 base; unmatched bases: 6. Here the CDR3 reads CASSSISGGGTDTQYF. The CDR3 region has the DNA TGTGCCAGCAGCTCTATTAGCGGGGGTGGCACAGATACGCAGTATTTT.

The chain couples TRBV27 to TRBJ2-5, with a weak D call TRBD2 (6 bases). The germline V and J ends were trimmed by 5 bases and 3 bases, with 10 bases remaining between them. CDR1 is MNHEY, CDR2 SMNVEV, per germline (reference sequence). The CDR3 extends over 13 amino acids. CDR3 sequence: CASSPRREETQYF. CDR3 DNA sequence: TGTGCCAGCAGTCCAAGGAGGGAAGAGACCCAGTACTTC.